This TCR beta chain was observed in a study of cytomegalovirus exposure and HLA in healthy donors. On this clone: Its antigen is as yet unknown.

TCRdb's table, derived via immunoSEQ multiplex PCR, lists solely in-frame clones and lacks some. The table includes roughly 350,000 clones, roughly 85% detected once. The CDR3 spans 16 residues. The V gene's germline CDR1 is SGHVS and CDR2 FNYEAQ. J gave up 7 bases and V 8 bases, and 19 bases lay outside the gene matches. Whole-study results and caveats: Reports credit the classifier with highly specific, highly sensitive diagnosis of cytomegalovirus status. The study labeled more than 150 TCR beta chains cytomegalovirus-associated. The majority of TCR sequences were rare, yet some public TCRs appeared in many donors.

This receptor was identified in a woman between 18 and 29 years old in good health and CMV-seronegative. The sequencing input was PBMCs. This sequence joins TRBV7-6 and TRBJ2-5; 7 nucleotides match TRBD2. CDR3 coding DNA: TGTGCCAGCGACCTAGTAGCGGGCAACGGGGGAGGGACCCAGTACTTC. This gives the protein CASDLVAGNGGGTQYF.